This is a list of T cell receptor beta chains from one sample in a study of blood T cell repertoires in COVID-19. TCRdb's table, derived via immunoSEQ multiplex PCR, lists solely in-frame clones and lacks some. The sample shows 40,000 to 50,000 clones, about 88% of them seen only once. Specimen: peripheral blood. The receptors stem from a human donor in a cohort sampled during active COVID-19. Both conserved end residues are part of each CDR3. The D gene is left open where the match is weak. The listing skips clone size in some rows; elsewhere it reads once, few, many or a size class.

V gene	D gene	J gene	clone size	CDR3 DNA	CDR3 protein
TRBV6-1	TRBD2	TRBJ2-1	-	TGTGCCAGCAGTGTCCTCGGGGGAGGGGTCTACAATGAGCAGTTCTTC	CASSVLGGGVYNEQFF
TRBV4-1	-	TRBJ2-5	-	TGCGCCAGCAGCCAAGACGTTCTAGGGGGGGCTCGAGAGACCCAGTACTTC	CASSQDVLGGARETQYF
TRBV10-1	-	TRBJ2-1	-	TGCGCCAGCAGTGAGTCCAGGATGGGAGTTGCTGAGCAGTTCTTC	CASSESRMGVAEQFF
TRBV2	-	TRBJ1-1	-	TGTGCCATTCGAAGACTTTCGGAGGGATCGAACACTGAAGCTTTCTTT	CAIRRLSEGSNTEAFF
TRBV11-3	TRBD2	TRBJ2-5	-	TGTGCCAGCAGCTTAGGGGCGGGAGGGGGTCAAGAGACCCAGTACTTC	CASSLGAGGGQETQYF
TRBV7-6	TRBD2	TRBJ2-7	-	TGTGCCAGCAGCCCCGTGCGGGGGGCCTCCTACGAGCAGTACTTC	CASSPVRGASYEQYF
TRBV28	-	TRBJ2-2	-	TGTGCCAGCAGTTTCCACAGGGCGAACACCGGGGAGCTGTTTTTT	CASSFHRANTGELFF
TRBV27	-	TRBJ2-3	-	TGTGCCAGCAGTCCCCTCGGTGCGGTTAGCACAGATACGCAGTATTTT	CASSPLGAVSTDTQYF
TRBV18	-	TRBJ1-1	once	TGTGCCAGCTCCCTATGGGAGGGGGGTATGAACACTGAAGCTTTCTTT	CASSLWEGGMNTEAFF
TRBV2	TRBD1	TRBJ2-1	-	TGTGCCAGCACCCAGGGCAGGGGGCTCAATGAGCAGTTCTTC	CASTQGRGLNEQFF
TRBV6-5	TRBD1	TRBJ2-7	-	TGTGCCAGCAGTTACTCGGGACAGGGACCCTCCTACGAGCAGTACTTC	CASSYSGQGPSYEQYF
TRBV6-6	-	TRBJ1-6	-	TGTGCCAGCGGGGGGGGTGGTAATTCACCCCTCCACTTT	CASGGGGNSPLHF
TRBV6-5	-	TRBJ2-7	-	TGTGCCAGCAGGGCGTTGGGCGCATCCTACGAGCAGTACTTC	CASRALGASYEQYF
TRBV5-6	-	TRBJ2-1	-	TGTGCCAGCAGCTTGATCGCGGGATGGGTTCAGTTCTTC	CASSLIAGWVQFF
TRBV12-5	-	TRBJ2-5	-	TGTGCTAGTGGTTTGGCGCTAGGGACACCCCAAGAGACCCAGTACTTC	CASGLALGTPQETQYF
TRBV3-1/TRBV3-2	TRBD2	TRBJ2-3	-	TGTGCCAGCAGCCCCGAAAGGGGACTAGCATATGATACGCAGTATTTT	CASSPERGLAYDTQYF
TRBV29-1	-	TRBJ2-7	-	TGCAGCGTTGCGGGCAGGGCCCCTTCCTACGAGCAGTACTTC	CSVAGRAPSYEQYF
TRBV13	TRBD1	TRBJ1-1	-	TGTGCCAGCAGCTTAGGTACAGGTTCAGGGGGAGCTTTCTTT	CASSLGTGSGGAFF
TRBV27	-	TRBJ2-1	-	TGTGCCAGCAGTCGCCCGGGGATCGACGCGCAGTTCTTC	CASSRPGIDAQFF
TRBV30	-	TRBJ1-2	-	TGTGCCTGGAGTGTAAACGGAGCTAACTATGGCTACACCTTC	CAWSVNGANYGYTF
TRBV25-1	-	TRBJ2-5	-	TGTGCCAGCCATAACCCAGGGGAAGGGACCCAGTACTTC	CASHNPGEGTQYF
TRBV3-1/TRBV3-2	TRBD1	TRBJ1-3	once	TGTGCCAGCAGCCCCGGACAGGGTGTAAGTGGAAACACCATATATTTT	CASSPGQGVSGNTIYF
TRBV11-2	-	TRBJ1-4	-	TGTGCCAGCAGCTTAGGGGCAGGGGCAGGGGAAAAACTGTTTTTT	CASSLGAGAGEKLFF
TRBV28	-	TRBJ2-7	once	TGTGCCAGCAGTTTAAGTGGAGCCGGGGACGAGCAGTACTTC	CASSLSGAGDEQYF
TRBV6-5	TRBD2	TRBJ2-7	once	TGTGCCAGCAGACCAAGCGGGAGGATAGGAGAGCAGTACTTC	CASRPSGRIGEQYF
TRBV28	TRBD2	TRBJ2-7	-	TGTGCCAGCAGCCAGACTAGCGGGACGGCCGAGCAGTACTTC	CASSQTSGTAEQYF
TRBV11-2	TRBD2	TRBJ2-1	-	TGTGCCAGCAACTCCGGGACTAGCGGACAGTTCTTC	CASNSGTSGQFF
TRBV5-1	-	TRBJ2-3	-	TGCGCCAGCAGCTTGGGGGCAGATACTAGCACAGATACGCAGTATTTT	CASSLGADTSTDTQYF
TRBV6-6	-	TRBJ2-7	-	TGTGCCAGCAGCCCCTTAGAGGGATATCTTGTCGAGCAGTACTTC	CASSPLEGYLVEQYF
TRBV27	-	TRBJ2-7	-	TGTGCCAGCAGTTATATTGCCGGGTCCTCTACCTACGAGCAGTACTTC	CASSYIAGSSTYEQYF
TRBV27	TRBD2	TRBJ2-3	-	TGTGCCAGCAGTCCTACTCCCGGGACTAGCGACGACACAGATACGCAGTATTTT	CASSPTPGTSDDTDTQYF
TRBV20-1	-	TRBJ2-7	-	TGCAGTGCTAGAGTTATAGCCAAGCAGTACTTC	CSARVIAKQYF
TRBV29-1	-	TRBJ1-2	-	TGCAGCGTTGAACGGCAGGGAAACTATGGCTACACCTTC	CSVERQGNYGYTF
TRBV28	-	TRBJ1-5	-	TGTGCCAGCAGTTTACTGACTGGTACTCAGCCCCAGCATTTT	CASSLLTGTQPQHF
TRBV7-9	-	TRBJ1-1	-	TGTGCCAGCAGCCCACGGGGGACCCGTATGAACACTGAAGCTTTCTTT	CASSPRGTRMNTEAFF
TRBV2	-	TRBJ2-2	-	TGTGCCAGCAGCGCCCTTCGCGTAAGAAACACCGGGGAGCTGTTTTTT	CASSALRVRNTGELFF
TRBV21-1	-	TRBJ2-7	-	TGTGCCAGCAGCAACTCTTCGCGGACTAGCGGGTGCTCCTACGAGCAGTACTTC	CASSNSSRTSGCSYEQYF
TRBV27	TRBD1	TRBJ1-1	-	TGTGCCAGCAGTTTTGACAGGGCCTTGGTCACTGAAGCTTTCTTT	CASSFDRALVTEAFF
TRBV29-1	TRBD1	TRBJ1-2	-	TGCAGCGTAGAATCGGACAGGGCCTATGGCTACACCTTC	CSVESDRAYGYTF
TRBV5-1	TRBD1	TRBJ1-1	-	TGCGCCAGCAGCTTGGAAGGGACAGGGGGCGTGAACACTGAAGCTTTCTTT	CASSLEGTGGVNTEAFF
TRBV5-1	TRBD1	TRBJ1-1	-	TGCGCCGGTCGACAGGGTCGGGACACTGAAGCTTTCTTT	CAGRQGRDTEAFF
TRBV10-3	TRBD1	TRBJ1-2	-	TGTGCCATCAGTGAAAACAGGGGGAGAAGCTATGGCTACACCTTC	CAISENRGRSYGYTF
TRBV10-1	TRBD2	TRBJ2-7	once	TGCGCCAGCAGTGAGTCGAGGACTAGCGAGCAGTACTTC	CASSESRTSEQYF
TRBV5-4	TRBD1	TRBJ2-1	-	TGTGCCAGCAGCTTGGGTGGGACAGCCTCCTACAATGAGCAGTTCTTC	CASSLGGTASYNEQFF
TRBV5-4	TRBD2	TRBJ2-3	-	TGTGCCAGCAGCTCCTTAGCGGGAGAGGGGGCAGATACGCAGTATTTT	CASSSLAGEGADTQYF
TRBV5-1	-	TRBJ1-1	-	TGCGCCAGCAGCTCAGAGGGGGTTAGGACTGAAGCTTTCTTT	CASSSEGVRTEAFF
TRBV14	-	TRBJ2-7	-	TGTGCCAGCAGCCAAGATATCCTCTACGAGCAGTACTTC	CASSQDILYEQYF
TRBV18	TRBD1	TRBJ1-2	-	TGTGCCAGCTCACCCGACAGGGGGAGCTATGGCTACACCTTC	CASSPDRGSYGYTF
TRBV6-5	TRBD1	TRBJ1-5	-	TGTGCCAGCAGCCACAGGGGTCAACAGCCCCAGCATTTT	CASSHRGQQPQHF
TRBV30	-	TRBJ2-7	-	TGTGCCTGGAGATCGGAGGGAATCTACGAGCAGTACTTC	CAWRSEGIYEQYF